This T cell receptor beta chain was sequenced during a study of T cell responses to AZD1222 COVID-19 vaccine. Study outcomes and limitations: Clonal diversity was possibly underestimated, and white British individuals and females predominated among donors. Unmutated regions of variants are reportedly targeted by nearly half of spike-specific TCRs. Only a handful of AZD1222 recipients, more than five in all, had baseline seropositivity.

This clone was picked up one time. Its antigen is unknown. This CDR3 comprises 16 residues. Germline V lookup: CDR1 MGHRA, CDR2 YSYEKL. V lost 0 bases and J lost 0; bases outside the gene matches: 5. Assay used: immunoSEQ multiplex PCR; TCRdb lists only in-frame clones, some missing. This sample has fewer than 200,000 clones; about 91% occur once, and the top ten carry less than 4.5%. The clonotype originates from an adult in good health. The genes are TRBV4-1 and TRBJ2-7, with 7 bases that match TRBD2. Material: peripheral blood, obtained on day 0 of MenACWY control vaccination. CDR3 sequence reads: CASSQDTTSFSYEQYF. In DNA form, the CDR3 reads TGCGCCAGCAGCCAAGATACGACTAGCTTCTCCTACGAGCAGTACTTC.